Shown below are 21 T cell receptor beta chains from a single sample sequenced in a study of molecular identifiers for immune sequencing clone quantification. MiXCR was run by TCRdb on the PCR reads, yielding one entry per CDR3 protein. The repertoire holds approximately 670,000 distinct CDR3 sequences, with approximately 20% as singletons. The sequenced sample was naive CD8+ T cells from blood, with Jurkat cell RNA spiked in. The subset here: FACS-sorted CD8+CD4-CCR7+CD45RA+ naive T cells. The receptors originated from a human donor in good health. Some libraries in this study had Jurkat cell RNA spiked in.

This clonotype came up a few times. This chain connects TRBV24-1 to TRBJ1-3; D remains ambiguous. The CDR3 sequence is 16 residues long. The germline V gene has CDR1 KGHDR and CDR2 SFDVKD. V was clipped by 3 bases and J by 0 bases, with 11 bases between them. The CDR3 region has the DNA TGTGCCACCAGTGATCCAGACATTCACTCTGGAAACACCATATATTTT. It yields the protein CATSDPDIHSGNTIYF.

The sample holds a few counts of this clonotype. The chain combines TRBV7-6 with TRBJ1-6; a possible D gene is TRBD1 (6 bases). Germline CDR1 SGHVS, CDR2 FNYEAQ. The CDR3 loop spans 14 amino acids. The V end lost 5 bases, the J end lost 8 bases, and 13 bases lay between the germline ends. The CDR3 protein is CASSLGDNYSPLHF. In DNA, the CDR3 is TGTGCCAGCAGCCTAGGGGACAATTATTCACCCCTCCACTTT.

This clonotype appeared a few times. V and J are TRBV3-1 and TRBJ1-6; D gene ambiguous. The germline gives CDR1 LGHDT, CDR2 YNNKEL (reference sequence). The V end lost 0 bases, the J end lost 9 bases, and 12 bases lay between the germline ends. The CDR3 loop spans 15 amino acids. CDR3 bases: TGTGCCAGCAGCCAAGAGCGGGAGGCCAGTTCACCCCTCCACTTT. Translated: CASSQEREASSPLHF. Filled out from reference TRBV3-1 and TRBJ1-6, the complete variable domain reads DTAVSQTPKYLVTQMGNDKSIKCEQNLGHDTMYWYKQDSKKFLKIMFSYNNKELIINETVPNRFSPKSPDKAHLNLHINSLELGDSAVYFCASSQEREASSPLHFGNGTRLTVT.

Many counts were recorded for this clonotype. The J gene is TRBJ2-5, the V gene TRBV7-9, with no clear D. Per the germline V gene, CDR1 is SEHNR and CDR2 is FQNEAQ (reference sequence). V lost 11 bases and J lost 3, with 13 bases in between. CDR3 size: 12 residues. The CDR3 region has the DNA TGTGCCTCGCGCGAGAGCGAAGAGACCCAGTACTTC. As protein: CASRESEETQYF.

This clonotype was counted many times. The chain links TRBV5-1 to TRBJ2-2, with D maybe TRBD1 (5 bases). Germline V gene sequence: CDR1 SGHRS, CDR2 YFSETQ. V was trimmed by 3 bases and J by 2 bases, leaving 11 bases between them. The CDR3 has 15 amino acids. Written as DNA, the CDR3 is TGCGCCAGCAGCTCCGGACACCATAACACCGGGGAGCTGTTTTTT. Protein: CASSSGHHNTGELFF.

For this clonotype: A much more abundant neighbour one base away suggests this may be a read error. J is TRBJ2-5 and V is TRBV30, with TRBD2 matching over 8 bases. CDR3 length equals 14 residues. CDR1 GTSNPN and CDR2 SVGIG come from the germline V gene (reference sequence). CDR3 nucleotides: TGTGCCTGGACAAGGACTAGCCGTCAAGAGGCCCAGTACTTC. Translated: CAWTRTSRQEAQYF. Using reference TRBV30 and TRBJ2-5 for the parts outside the CDR3, the full variable domain is SQTIHQWPATLVQPVGSPLSLECTVEGTSNPNLYWYRQAAGRGLQLLFYSVGIGQISSEVPQNLSASRPQDRQFILSSKKLLLSDSGFYLCAWTRTSRQEAQYFGPGTRLLVL.

The V and J genes are TRBV27 and TRBJ2-1; the D gene could be TRBD1 or TRBD2 (5 bases each). The length of the CDR3 is 13 residues. Germline V CDR1 and CDR2: MNHEY, SMNVEV (reference sequence). V lost 5 bases and J 4 bases, leaving 9 bases between the germline ends. For the CDR3, the DNA is TGTGCCAGCAGTGGGGGTTATTACAATGAGCAGTTCTTC. Protein sequence: CASSGGYYNEQFF.

This clonotype was seen repeatedly, ten times or more. This chain joins TRBV6-7 and TRBJ2-3, with D unclear. TRBV6-7 is designated an ORF whose function remains uncertain. This CDR3 has 14 residues. V lost 5 bases to trimming and J lost 1 base, with 10 bases between them. CDR3 sequence (DNA): TGTGCCAGCAGTCTCCCGGATCGCACAGATACGCAGTATTTT. This translates into CASSLPDRTDTQYF.

This clonotype was recorded a few times. The rearrangement links TRBV12-3 or TRBV12-4 to TRBJ2-7; 16 bases are a match to TRBD2. V was clipped by 6 bases and J by 6 bases; unmatched bases: 5. The CDR3 sequence is 15 residues long. In nucleotides, the CDR3 is TGTGCCAGCAGCCAGGGACTAGCGGGAGGGGTCGAGCAGTACTTC. It codes for CASSQGLAGGVEQYF.

This clonotype was detected a few times. J is TRBJ2-1 and V is TRBV18; D perhaps matches TRBD2 (5 bases). This CDR3 has 13 amino acids. The germline gives CDR1 KGHSH, CDR2 LQKENI. The V end lost 3 bases, the J end lost 8 bases, and 11 bases lay between the germline ends. CDR3 residues: CASSPPRRDEQFF. The CDR3 bases are TGTGCCAGCTCACCTCCGCGGCGGGATGAGCAGTTCTTC.

Turning to this clonotype: A much larger clone is a single base away; this may be a read error. The CDR3 here is CASSPGTGKGYSNQLQHF. Here the CDR3 DNA reads TGCGCCAGCAGTCCCGGGACAGGGAAGGGTTATAGCAATCAGCTCCAGCATTTT. The genes are TRBV4-3 and TRBJ1-5, with TRBD1 matching 9 bases. The germline V gene has CDR1 LGHNA and CDR2 YSLEER. The length of the CDR3 is 18 residues.

This clonotype occurred many times. This chain links TRBV18 with TRBJ2-3; D uncertain. CDR3 length: 15 amino acids. The V gene's germline CDR1 is KGHSH and CDR2 LQKENI. The V end lost 0 bases, the J end lost 2 bases, and 9 bases lay between the germline ends. CDR3 DNA sequence: TGTGCCAGCTCACCACCTGGGTCCTCCACAGATACGCAGTATTTT. Its translation: CASSPPGSSTDTQYF.

This clonotype was picked up many times. This chain joins TRBV7-8 and TRBJ2-3, with 10 bases fitting TRBD2. The CDR3 consists of 16 residues. V was clipped by 6 bases and J by 4 bases; unmatched bases: 10. Germline lookup yields CDR1 SGHVS and CDR2 FQNEAQ. The chain's CDR3 is CASSLESGGAADTQYF. DNA of the CDR3: TGTGCCAGCAGTCTAGAGAGCGGGGGGGCCGCAGATACGCAGTATTTT.

The table lists this clonotype with a few counts. The rearrangement links TRBV20-1 to TRBJ2-1; D remains ambiguous. Trimming pared 4 bases from V and 4 bases from J, leaving 5 bases between. Germline V gene data show CDR1 as DFQATT and CDR2 as SNEGSKA (reference sequence). CDR3 size: 11 residues. The CDR3 nucleotides are TGCAGTGCTAAAGTTTACAATGAGCAGTTCTTC. Translating it yields CSAKVYNEQFF.

A remark on this clonotype: This may be a read error, as it is one base from a much larger clone. The chain links TRBV7-9 to TRBJ1-2; D ambiguous. Germline CDR1 is SEHNR and CDR2 is FQNEAQ (reference sequence). The length of the CDR3 is 15 residues. Deletions cut 4 bases from V and 8 bases from J, with 20 bases between. The CDR3 region has the DNA TGTGCCAGCAGCTCCATCGACACGGGATTCGGAGGCTACACCTTC. This gives the protein CASSSIDTGFGGYTF.

This clonotype appeared a few times. This rearrangement joins TRBV6-5 to TRBJ2-1, with D tentatively TRBD1 (5 bases). The CDR3 consists of 12 residues. Trimming stripped 5 bases from V and 8 bases from J, with 10 bases between. CDR1 is MNHEY and CDR2 is SVGAGI in the germline V gene. CDR3 region: CASSPDSDEQFF. Written as DNA, the CDR3 is TGTGCCAGCAGTCCAGACAGCGATGAGCAGTTCTTC.

This clonotype was observed at least ten times. The gene calls are TRBV7-9 and TRBJ1-4; the D gene is possibly TRBD1 (5 bases). This CDR3 region has 15 residues. CDR1 SEHNR and CDR2 FQNEAQ come from the germline V gene (reference sequence). Trimming cost V 1 base and J 2 bases, with 8 bases left between them. Here the CDR3 DNA reads TGTGCCAGCAGCTTAGGGTGGGGGACTAATGAAAAACTGTTTTTT. Encoded protein: CASSLGWGTNEKLFF. The entire variable domain, with the rest obtained from reference TRBV7-9 and TRBJ1-4, is as follows: DTGVSQNPRHKITKRGQNVTFRCDPISEHNRLYWYRQTLGQGPEFLTYFQNEAQLEKSRLLSDRFSAERPKGSFSTLEIQRTEQGDSAMYLCASSLGWGTNEKLFFGSGTQLSVL.

This clonotype was detected ten times or more. The CDR3 protein is CASSLDIQGPNTGELFF. CDR3 coding DNA: TGTGCCAGCAGCTTAGATATCCAGGGGCCGAACACCGGGGAGCTGTTTTTT. This sequence joins TRBV7-6 and TRBJ2-2; tentatively, D is TRBD1 (6 bases). The CDR3 consists of 17 residues. CDR1 is SGHVS and CDR2 is FNYEAQ in the germline V gene. Trimming cost V 1 base and J 0 bases, with 12 bases left between them. The variable domain in full, with the rest retrieved from reference TRBV7-6 and TRBJ2-2, is GAGVSQSPRYKVTKRGQDVALRCDPISGHVSLYWYRQALGQGPEFLTYFNYEAQQDKSGLPNDRFSAERPEGSISTLTIQRTEQRDSAMYRCASSLDIQGPNTGELFFGEGSRLTVL.

The J gene is TRBJ2-7, the V gene TRBV30; weak D call: TRBD2 (6 bases). The CDR3 has 13 amino acids. Trimming took 0 bases from V and 8 from J, leaving 14 bases between them. Germline-derived CDR1 and CDR2 are GTSNPN and SVGIG (reference sequence). The CDR3 DNA sequence: TGTGCCTGGAGTGTAGCGGGTGGAACGAAGCAGTACTTC. This codes for CAWSVAGGTKQYF.

A few counts support this clonotype. The rearrangement uses TRBV12-3 or TRBV12-4 and TRBJ1-1; D uncertain. The CDR3 runs to 14 residues. V was pared by 2 bases and J by 4 bases, with 11 bases between. The CDR3 spells CASSLWGWGTEAFF. Here the CDR3 DNA reads TGTGCCAGCAGTTTATGGGGATGGGGCACTGAAGCTTTCTTT.

As to this clonotype: With a much larger clone just one base away, this may be a read error. J is TRBJ1-1 and V is TRBV12-3 or TRBV12-4; TRBD1 aligns across 7 bases. The CDR3 contains 11 residues. The V segment lost 5 bases and the J segment 12 bases; nucleotides outside the gene matches: 6. CDR3 loop: CASSPGQETFF. For the CDR3, the DNA is TGTGCCAGCAGTCCCGGACAGGAAACTTTCTTT.